This record looks at one T cell receptor (beta chain) sequence and its context. Its matching antigen is unknown. The V gene lost 0 bases and the J gene lost 4 bases, with 6 bases spanning the gap. The CDR3 contains 13 residues. Germline V CDR1 and CDR2: SGHTA, FQGNSA. The data were obtained in a study of cytomegalovirus exposure and HLA in healthy donors. Study at large: Previous work identified roughly 120 million unique TCR beta sequences from about 179 million T cells. From donors who were HLA-typed, an early data release held 81 million or so unique TCRs.

Vbeta (60) and Jbeta (13) primers were used in the PCR. The protocol was immunoSEQ multiplex PCR, while the TCRdb copy is restricted to in-frame clones and leaves out a portion. The sample has about 140,000 clones; approximately 70% are singletons. Broader study findings: Cytomegalovirus association was assigned to approximately 180 TCR beta chains. For TCR beta chains, V- and J-gene trimming was later linked to a missense DCLRE1C variant.

Material: PBMCs. The receptor's source is a human donor in good health. The chain has TRBV7-2 and TRBJ2-5, with unresolved D. The CDR3: CASSLAGLETQYF. CDR3 in DNA: TGTGCCAGCAGCTTAGCGGGCTTAGAGACCCAGTACTTC.